This record covers a single T cell receptor beta chain. Its antigen remains unknown. PCR amplification relied on 60 Vbeta primers (plus 13 Jbeta primers). The data were produced by immunoSEQ multiplex PCR, yet TCRdb's version contains in-frame clones alone and is incomplete. The sample includes 85,000 to 100,000 clones, approximately 90% seen only once; the top ten take around 2.5%. These data belong to a study of cytomegalovirus exposure and HLA in healthy donors. Study-wide points: Apparent HLA restriction characterized most CMV-associated TCR beta chains in a later analysis.

The source of this sequence is a young man in good health and CMV-seronegative. Sequencing was done on a sample of PBMCs.

CDR3: CASRRDRAGGMNTEAFF. The CDR3 bases are TGTGCCAGCAGACGAGACAGGGCCGGAGGAATGAACACTGAAGCTTTCTTT. The chain combines TRBV28 with TRBJ1-1; 7 nucleotides match TRBD1. This CDR3 is built from 17 residues. The V gene end was trimmed by 6 bases and the J gene end by 0 bases; junction bases not matched to a gene: 13. Germline V gives CDR1 MDHEN, CDR2 SYDVKM.